This note documents a single T cell receptor beta chain sequence. No antigen is known for it. The data belong to a study of T cell repertoires in cytomegalovirus infection. About the study: Recently identified HLA-C-restricted CMV epitopes were among the peptides used. TCR beta signatures that were public indicated CMV infection and matching HLA type.

Trimming cost V 4 bases and J 2 bases, with 12 bases left between them. This CDR3 spans 14 amino acids. The germline V gene encodes CDR1 GTSNPN and CDR2 SVGIG (reference sequence). General study results and limits: There were HLA-C-restricted CMV-specific TCR beta clonotypes dominating the ex vivo response. Adding up the frequency of public TCR beta families identified people who carried CMV plus the relevant HLA.

A single record per CDR3 protein comes from TCRdb applying MiXCR to the reads. This sample yields 350,000 to 400,000 distinct CDR3 sequences, of which approximately 35% are seen a single time; approximately 13% belongs to the top ten. The origin of this receptor is a human donor in good health (CMV status not recorded). Some clones in this sample may be carry-over from other donors' samples. J is TRBJ1-5 and V is TRBV30, with D possibly matching TRBD1 (5 bases). This specimen consisted of cultured PBMCs, obtained from culture after CMV antigen stimulation. The CDR3 nucleotides are TGTGCCTGGAACCAGGGTATTGGCAATCAGCCCCAGCATTTT. This codes for CAWNQGIGNQPQHF. Full variable domain (outside the CDR3, taken from reference TRBV30 and TRBJ1-5): SQTIHQWPATLVQPVGSPLSLECTVEGTSNPNLYWYRQAAGRGLQLLFYSVGIGQISSEVPQNLSASRPQDRQFILSSKKLLLSDSGFYLCAWNQGIGNQPQHFGDGTRLSIL.